This T cell receptor beta chain was sequenced in a study of blood T cell repertoires in COVID-19. Study-wide context: T cells, B-cell-depleted T cells, or PBMCs provided the cDNA or gDNA that served as material.

The CDR3 length is 13 residues. The V gene's germline CDR1 is LNHDA and CDR2 SQIVND (reference sequence). Losses at the gene ends were 5 bases for V and 5 bases for J; bases not matched to a gene: 6. Recruited during active infection, patients (from Seattle) were subsequently followed longitudinally. As processed by the authors: Amplification from reference gene primers served as the basis for estimated nucleated cell counts. The data were produced by immunoSEQ multiplex PCR, yet TCRdb's version contains in-frame clones alone and is incomplete. The V and J calls and the clone size are those of that table, but D and trimming were determined from the DNA. Of about 170,000 clones in the sample, around 90% were seen once.

Material: peripheral blood. This chain links TRBV19 with TRBJ2-7; 7 nucleotides align to TRBD1. The sequence was collected from a woman older than 75 with COVID-19, enrolled during active disease. The chain's CDR3 is CASSVDRANEQYF. CDR3 DNA: TGTGCCAGTAGTGTTGACAGGGCGAACGAGCAGTACTTC.